What follows are 16 T cell receptor beta chains derived from one specimen sequenced in a study of CD8 T cells in Susac syndrome. After extraction with the RNeasy kit, roughly 0.45 to 1 ug of the RNA was reverse transcribed using random hexamers. TCRdb ran MiXCR on the immunoSEQ multiplex PCR reads and lists one entry per CDR3 protein. Among 55,000 to 70,000 distinct CDR3 sequences listed, approximately 95% were seen once. Material: CD8+ T cells from PBMCs. Receptor source: a human donor in good health.

This rearrangement joins TRBV3-1 to TRBJ2-7; D gene uncertain. CDR1 is LGHDT and CDR2 is YNNKEL in the germline V gene (reference sequence). Between the trimmed V and J ends, which lost 2 bases and 4 bases, there was a span of 6 bases. The CDR3 consists of 12 residues. The chain's CDR3 is CASSQYSYEQYF. The CDR3 region has the DNA TGTGCCAGCAGCCAATACAGTTACGAGCAGTACTTC.

The rearrangement links TRBV28 to TRBJ2-1; possibly TRBD1 for D (6 bases). Trimming removed 5 bases at V and 4 bases at J, with 21 bases between. CDR1 MDHEN and CDR2 SYDVKM come from the germline V gene. The CDR3 extends over 17 amino acids. The CDR3 region has the DNA TGTGCCAGCAGTACTCCGAAAAGTATGGGGGCATACAATGAGCAGTTCTTC. Protein: CASSTPKSMGAYNEQFF.

This chain joins TRBV2 and TRBJ2-5, with D perhaps matching TRBD1 (7 bases). The CDR3 covers 14 residues. The germline V gene encodes CDR1 SNHLY and CDR2 FYNNEI. Trimming shortened V by 8 bases and J by 2 bases, and 15 bases separated the two germline ends. CDR3 sequence reads: CASSLEGAQETQYF. CDR3 bases: TGTGCCAGCTCCCTGGAGGGGGCACAAGAGACCCAGTACTTC.

The chain uses TRBV27 and TRBJ2-3; the D gene could be TRBD1 or TRBD2 (5 bases each). The CDR3 has 12 residues. V dropped 3 bases and J dropped 13 bases, with 14 bases sitting between them. CDR1 and CDR2 (germline): MNHEY, SMNVEV (reference sequence). The chain's CDR3 is CASSFRDQKEYF. CDR3 DNA sequence: TGTGCCAGCAGTTTCCGGGACCAAAAGGAGTATTTT.

This clonotype showed up just once. The CDR3 protein is CSVNRNTGELFF. The CDR3 DNA reads as TGCAGCGTAAACAGGAACACCGGGGAGCTGTTTTTT. The chain recombines TRBV29-1 with TRBJ2-2, with no clear D. Trimming shortened V by 6 bases and J by 1 base, and 6 bases separated the two germline ends. Germline loops: CDR1 SQVTM, CDR2 ANQGSEA. The CDR3 is made up of 12 amino acids.

This clonotype has a single count. The V gene is TRBV3-1, the J gene TRBJ2-3, with TRBD2 as a possible D gene (7 bases). Germline CDR1 LGHDT, CDR2 YNNKEL (reference sequence). V lost 3 bases to trimming and J lost 0 bases, with 19 bases between them. This CDR3 is 18 amino acids long. CDR3 sequence (DNA): TGTGCCAGCAGCCAGGCCCTCGGCGGGGGCGAGAGCACAGATACGCAGTATTTT. Translated, it gives CASSQALGGGESTDTQYF.

This sequence joins TRBV6-2 or TRBV6-3 and TRBJ2-7, with D unclear. The V gene lost 0 bases and the J gene lost 0 bases, with 6 bases spanning the gap. This CDR3 comprises 14 residues. The germline V gene has CDR1 MNHEY and CDR2 SVGEGT. The CDR3 bases are TGTGCCAGCAGTTACTCGGTAGCCTCCTACGAGCAGTACGTC. The encoded protein is CASSYSVASYEQYV.

The chain joins TRBV30 to TRBJ2-7, with 8 bases identical to TRBD2. V trimming: 8 bases; J trimming: 7 bases; junction bases outside the gene matches: 10. The germline CDR1 and CDR2 sequences are GTSNPN and SVGIG (reference sequence). This CDR3 has 12 amino acids. The CDR3 spells CAGLTSVDEQYF. DNA for the CDR3: TGTGCCGGCTTGACTAGCGTTGATGAGCAGTACTTC.

V usage is TRBV7-8 and J usage is TRBJ2-2; 13 nucleotides align to TRBD2. CDR3 length: 18 residues. Losses at the gene ends were 5 bases for V and 0 bases for J; bases not matched to a gene: 6. Germline values: CDR1 SGHVS, CDR2 FQNEAQ. CDR3 coding DNA: TGTGCCAGCAGCCCACGACTAGCGGGGGGCCCGAACACCGGGGAGCTGTTTTTT. Protein: CASSPRLAGGPNTGELFF.

The chain joins TRBV3-1 to TRBJ2-5, with TRBD1 identical over 11 bases. The CDR3 runs 15 residues. The junction had 6 bases not matched to a gene; V was cut back by 4 bases and J by 5 bases. The V gene's germline CDR1 is LGHDT and CDR2 YNNKEL (reference sequence). CDR3 in amino acids: CASSLRTGGLETQYF. In nucleotides, the CDR3 is TGTGCCAGCAGCCTTCGGACAGGGGGCTTGGAGACCCAGTACTTC.

The gene calls are TRBV7-9 and TRBJ1-1, with D unresolved. The CDR3 sequence is 14 residues long. Trimming pared 2 bases from V and 0 bases from J, leaving 7 bases between. Germline CDR1 and CDR2: SEHNR and FQNEAQ (reference sequence). DNA of the CDR3: TGTGCCAGCAGCTTACCGGTAATGAACACTGAAGCTTTCTTT. Its translation: CASSLPVMNTEAFF.

This chain joins TRBV4-3 and TRBJ2-7; 11 bases fit TRBD1. The germline V gene encodes CDR1 LGHNA and CDR2 YSLEER. The V gene end was trimmed by 4 bases and the J gene end by 2 bases; junction bases not matched to a gene: 4. The CDR3 totals 15 residues. CDR3 in DNA: TGCGCCAGCAGCCCCGGGACAGGGGGTCCCTACGAGCAGTACGTC. As protein: CASSPGTGGPYEQYV.

This clonotype was counted only a few times. The chain employs TRBV30 and TRBJ2-2; D uncertain. This CDR3 spans 11 amino acids. The V end was cut by 3 bases, the J end by 6 bases, with 5 bases between. From germline, CDR1 is GTSNPN and CDR2 SVGIG (reference sequence). The CDR3 DNA reads as TGTGCCTGGAGATTCCCCGGGGAGCTGTTTTTT. It specifies CAWRFPGELFF.

The genes are TRBV5-1 and TRBJ2-6; D unresolved. CDR3 size: 15 residues. CDR1 SGHRS and CDR2 YFSETQ come from the germline V gene. The germline V and J ends were trimmed by 1 base and 0 bases, with 5 bases remaining between them. DNA of the CDR3: TGCGCCAGCAGCTTGCCGGGCTCTGGGGCCAACGTCCTGACTTTC. Its translation is CASSLPGSGANVLTF.

The CDR3 DNA sequence: TGTGCCAGCAGCACCTACAGTGACACTGAAGCTTTCTTT. Translating gives CASSTYSDTEAFF. The chain combines TRBV9 with TRBJ1-1; D remains unclear. The germline gives CDR1 SGDLS, CDR2 YYNGEE. This CDR3 comprises 13 residues. V lost 4 bases to trimming and J lost 3 bases, with 10 bases between them.

This clonotype came up a few times. V usage is TRBV9 and J usage is TRBJ2-7; either TRBD1 or TRBD2 may supply D (6 bases each). V was pared by 4 bases and J by 2 bases, with 13 bases between. This CDR3 has 14 amino acids. Germline assignment: CDR1 SGDLS and CDR2 YYNGEE. CDR3 sequence (DNA): TGTGCCAGCAGCTTGGGGGGCACCGCCTACGAGCAGTACTTC. This sequence encodes CASSLGGTAYEQYF. The whole variable domain, filled in from reference TRBV9 and TRBJ2-7, reads DSGVTQTPKHLITATGQRVTLRCSPRSGDLSVYWYQQSLDQGLQFLIQYYNGEERAKGNILERFSAQQFPDLHSELNLSSLELGDSALYFCASSLGGTAYEQYFGPGTRLTVT.